A single sample is the source of the 20 T cell receptor beta chains below, sequenced in a study of tumor-infiltrating lymphocytes in primary liver carcinoma. Alongside blood RNA obtained from unsorted whole blood, germline DNA was also extracted. Starting from approximately 0.45 ug of total RNA, TCR beta cDNA was produced with a primer in the constant region. Libraries of TCR beta came from three nested multiplex PCR rounds with slightly modified ARM-PCR. A C-beta reverse primer was combined with TRBV1-TRBV30 forward primers in the first two PCR rounds, and each round had approximately 10 cycles. TCRdb itself ran the multiplex PCR reads through MiXCR, one entry per CDR3 protein. The table has around 330,000 distinct CDR3 sequences, 65% seen once; the top ten hold approximately 9%. Input material: peripheral blood. The receptors originated from a man aged 35-49 years with primary liver carcinoma and hepatitis B virus infection.

This clonotype has a handful of counts. V is TRBV14 and J is TRBJ2-7; weak D call: TRBD2 (5 bases). The V gene lost 1 base and the J gene lost 9 bases, with 13 bases spanning the gap. CDR1 and CDR2 (germline): SGHDN, FVKESK. CDR3 length: 13 residues. DNA of the CDR3: TGTGCCAGCAGCCAAGCGAGCTCTGGAGGGCAGTACTTC. It codes for CASSQASSGGQYF.

About this clonotype: An end of the junction differs from the germline gene, which may be a read error. The CDR3 DNA reads as TGCACCAGCAGTCAAGATCGCGGGGGGATGATAGAGACCCAGCACTTC. Translating it yields CTSSQDRGGMIETQHF. This chain joins TRBV4-3 and TRBJ2-5; 8 bases fit TRBD2. The germline gives CDR1 LGHNA, CDR2 YSLEER. The CDR3 spans 16 residues.

This clonotype came up many times. The rearrangement links TRBV29-1 to TRBJ1-2, with 9 bases identical to TRBD1. Per the germline V gene, CDR1 is SQVTM and CDR2 is ANQGSEA. The V gene end was trimmed by 3 bases and the J gene end by 7 bases; junction bases not matched to a gene: 15. This CDR3 is built from 16 residues. The CDR3 loop is CSVDLLGQGGIVGYTF. CDR3 nucleotides: TGCAGCGTTGATCTCCTGGGACAGGGAGGTATTGTTGGCTACACCTTC. The full variable domain, rest sourced from reference TRBV29-1 and TRBJ1-2, is SAVISQKPSRDICQRGTSLTIQCQVDSQVTMMFWYRQQPGQSLTLIATANQGSEATYESGFVIDKFPISRPNLTFSTLTVSNMSPEDSSIYLCSVDLLGQGGIVGYTFGSGTRLTVV.

Concerning this clonotype: One end of the junction does not line up with germline, which may come from a read error. The chain has TRBV11-2 and TRBJ2-3, with D perhaps matching TRBD2 (6 bases). The CDR3 runs to 14 residues. Germline loops: CDR1 SGHAT, CDR2 FQNNGV. The CDR3 here is CASSLNAEGDTLYF. CDR3 bases: TGTGCTAGCAGTTTAAATGCGGAGGGAGATACGCTGTATTTT.

Comments on this clonotype: At one end the junction does not follow the germline gene, possibly because of a read error. The CDR3: CANSRGQVGFEAFF. The CDR3 nucleotides read TGTGCCAACAGTCGCGGACAGGTGGGATTTGAAGCTTTCTTT. The rearrangement links TRBV2 to TRBJ1-1; TRBD1 matches 7 bases. CDR1 SNHLY and CDR2 FYNNEI come from the germline V gene. This CDR3 contains 14 residues.

About this clonotype itself: The conserved phenylalanine or tryptophan normally closing the CDR3 is absent here, so this likely arose from a read error. The CDR3 sequence is CASSLIPGEGDQETQYY. In DNA form, the CDR3 reads TGTGCCAGCAGCTTGATCCCGGGAGAGGGAGACCAAGAGACCCAGTACTAC. The chain employs TRBV11-1 and TRBJ2-5; D possibly corresponds to TRBD2 (6 bases). This CDR3 has 17 amino acids. V was shortened by 3 bases and J by 0 bases, with 17 bases between the two germline ends. Germline V lookup: CDR1 SGHAT, CDR2 FQDESV (reference sequence).

This clonotype has more than one count but fewer than ten. The chain recombines TRBV7-8 with TRBJ2-7, with 8 bases that match TRBD1. This CDR3 comprises 14 residues. Trimming cost V 5 bases and J 2 bases; bases outside gene matches: 5. Germline-derived CDR1 and CDR2 are SGHVS and FQNEAQ. The CDR3 spells CASSGGQGAYEQYF. CDR3 nucleotide sequence: TGTGCCAGCAGCGGTGGACAGGGTGCCTACGAGCAGTACTTC.

Notes on this clonotype: A junction boundary mismatches the germline segment, possibly from a read error. The gene calls are TRBV7-9 and TRBJ2-7; the match to TRBD1 covers 7 bases. The CDR3 has 12 residues. Per the germline V gene, CDR1 is SEHNR and CDR2 is FQNEAQ (reference sequence). CDR3 DNA sequence: TGTGCCAGCAGCGGGGACAGTCACGAGCAGTATTTC. Protein product: CASSGDSHEQYF.

Turning to this clonotype: At one of its ends the junction is not consistent with the germline gene, which may arise from a read error. The V call is TRBV11-1, the J call TRBJ1-1; 7 bases map to TRBD1. This CDR3 comprises 14 residues. Germline V lookup: CDR1 SGHAT, CDR2 FQDESV (reference sequence). CDR3 protein: CTSRSQGGDAEAFF. The CDR3 region has the DNA TGTACCAGCAGATCCCAGGGGGGGGACGCTGAAGCTTTCTTT.

Comments on this clonotype: Since no conserved phenylalanine or tryptophan closes the CDR3, a read error is the likely cause. The chain employs TRBV6-2 or TRBV6-3 and TRBJ2-7; tentatively, D is TRBD2 (6 bases). V was trimmed by 11 bases and J by 3 bases, leaving 20 bases between them. The germline gives CDR1 MNHEY, CDR2 SVGEGT. The CDR3 length is 14 residues. This CDR3 reads CAGKRLQEGYEQYL. The CDR3 bases are TGTGCCGGCAAAAGACTACAGGAGGGCTACGAGCAGTACCTC.

Regarding this clonotype: The conserved final phenylalanine or tryptophan is absent from the CDR3, which likely points to a read error. The chain is built from TRBV12-3 or TRBV12-4 and TRBJ1-1, with D unclear. The length of the CDR3 is 17 residues. With 10 bases removed from V and 0 bases from J, the gap between germline ends came to 24 bases. CDR3 sequence: CANSALTNPFMNTEAFS. As DNA, the CDR3 is TGTGCCAATAGTGCCCTGACCAACCCTTTCATGAACACTGAAGCTTTCTCT.

As concerns this clonotype: An end of the junction differs from the germline gene, which may be a read error. V usage is TRBV29-1 and J usage is TRBJ1-2, with 7 nucleotides matching TRBD1. The CDR3 runs 13 residues. Per germline, CDR1 SQVTM and CDR2 ANQGSEA. The DNA for the CDR3 is TGTAGCGTTAAGGAACAGGGGCCCTATGGCTACACCTTC. It is translated as CSVKEQGPYGYTF.

The chain joins TRBV14 to TRBJ1-1, with D uncertain. Trimming stripped 4 bases from V and 1 base from J, with 7 bases between. This CDR3 has 13 amino acids. Germline V gene sequence: CDR1 SGHDN, CDR2 FVKESK. As DNA, the CDR3 is TGTGCCAGCAGCCGAAACAGGAACACTGAAGCTTTCTTT. Encoded protein: CASSRNRNTEAFF.

The J gene is TRBJ2-2, the V gene TRBV11-2; TRBD2 matches 8 bases. Germline V gene sequence: CDR1 SGHAT, CDR2 FQNNGV. The CDR3 loop spans 16 amino acids. The J segment lost 5 bases and the V segment lost 3 bases, leaving 8 bases of the junction unmatched. As DNA, the CDR3 is TGTGCCAGCAGCTTTTGGCGGGGGGAGTGGACCGGGGAGCTGTTTTTT. Translating gives CASSFWRGEWTGELFF.

This rearrangement joins TRBV24-1 to TRBJ2-1; D remains ambiguous. Trimming left V 5 bases short and J 4 bases short, with 8 bases between. The CDR3 has 13 residues. Germline V lookup: CDR1 KGHDR, CDR2 SFDVKD. CDR3 nucleotides: TGTGCCACCAGTGGGGCCGGGTACAATGAGCAGTTCTTC. It codes for CATSGAGYNEQFF.

This chain uses TRBV5-6 with TRBJ2-1, with D unclear. Looked up from germline, CDR1 is SGHDT and CDR2 is YYEEEE. This CDR3 has 11 amino acids. The V end was cut by 1 base, the J end by 8 bases, with 4 bases between. CDR3 DNA: TGTGCCAGCAGCTTGAGCTATGAGCAGTTCTTC. Translating gives CASSLSYEQFF.

V is TRBV24-1 and J is TRBJ2-3; 9 nucleotides match TRBD1. The junction had 2 bases not matched to a gene; V was cut back by 7 bases and J by 4 bases. The CDR3 has 13 amino acids. CDR1 is KGHDR, CDR2 SFDVKD, per germline. CDR3 in amino acids: CATSRQGADTQYF. Here the CDR3 DNA reads TGTGCCACCAGCAGACAGGGGGCAGATACGCAGTATTTT.

Concerning this clonotype: A much larger clonotype is one base distant, so this may be a read error. J is TRBJ1-1 and V is TRBV6-2 or TRBV6-3; D gene unclear. The germline gives CDR1 MNHEY, CDR2 SVGEGT. The V end lost 6 bases, the J end lost 3 bases, and 11 bases lay between the germline ends. The CDR3 sequence is 13 residues long. DNA for the CDR3: TGTGCCAGCAGACGTGGGATGGACACTGAAGCTTTCTTT. Its translation is CASRRGMDTEAFF.

About this clonotype itself: The junction departs from the called germline gene at one end, perhaps through a read error. The V call is TRBV29-1, the J call TRBJ1-2; the D gene is possibly TRBD1 (5 bases). Germline CDR1 SQVTM, CDR2 ANQGSEA. This CDR3 comprises 12 residues. CDR3 bases: TGCAGCGTTGGCGGGGACCTATATGGCAACACCTTC. Encoded protein: CSVGGDLYGNTF.

With regard to this clonotype: This CDR3 is missing its conserved last phenylalanine or tryptophan, likely due to a read error. The DNA is omitted, as the CDR3 cannot be located on it reliably, and the CDR3 follows TCRdb's listing. This chain uses TRBV5-1 with TRBJ2-1; the table's D call TRBD1 went unverified against the DNA. Inclusive of both ends, the CDR3 amounts to 12 amino acids. Germline values: CDR1 SGHRS, CDR2 YFSETQ. CDR3 protein: CASSFDRTEAFL.